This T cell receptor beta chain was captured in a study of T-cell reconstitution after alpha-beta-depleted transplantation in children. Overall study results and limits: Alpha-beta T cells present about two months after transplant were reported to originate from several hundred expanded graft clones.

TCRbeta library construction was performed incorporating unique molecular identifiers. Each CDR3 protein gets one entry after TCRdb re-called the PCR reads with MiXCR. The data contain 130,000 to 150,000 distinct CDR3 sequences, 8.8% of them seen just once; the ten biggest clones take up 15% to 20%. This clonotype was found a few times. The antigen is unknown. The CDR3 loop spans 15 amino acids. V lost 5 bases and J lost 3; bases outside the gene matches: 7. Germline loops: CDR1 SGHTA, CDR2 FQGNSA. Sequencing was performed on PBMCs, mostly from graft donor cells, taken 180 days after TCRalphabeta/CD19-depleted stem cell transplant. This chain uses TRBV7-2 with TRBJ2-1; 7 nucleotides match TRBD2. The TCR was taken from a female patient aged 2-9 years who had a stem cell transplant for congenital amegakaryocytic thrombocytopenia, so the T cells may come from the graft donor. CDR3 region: CASSPASGHYNEQFF. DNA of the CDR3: TGTGCCAGCAGCCCAGCTAGCGGCCACTACAATGAGCAGTTCTTC.